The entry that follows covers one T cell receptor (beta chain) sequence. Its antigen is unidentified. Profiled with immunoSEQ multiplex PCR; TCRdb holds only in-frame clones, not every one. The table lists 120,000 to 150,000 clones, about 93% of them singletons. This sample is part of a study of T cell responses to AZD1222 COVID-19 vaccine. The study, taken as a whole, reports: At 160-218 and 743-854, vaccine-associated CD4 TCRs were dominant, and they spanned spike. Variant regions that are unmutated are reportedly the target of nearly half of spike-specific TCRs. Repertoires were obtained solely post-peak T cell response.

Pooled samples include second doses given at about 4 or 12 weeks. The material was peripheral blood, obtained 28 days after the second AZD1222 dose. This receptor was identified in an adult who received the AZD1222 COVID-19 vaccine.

The CDR3 is CASSYSRDYEQYF. Here the CDR3 DNA reads TGTGCCAGCAGTTACTCCAGGGATTACGAGCAGTACTTC. The chain recombines TRBV6-2 or TRBV6-3 with TRBJ2-7; maybe TRBD1 (5 bases). This CDR3 contains 13 residues. CDR1 is MNHEY and CDR2 is SVGEGT in the germline V gene. V was pared by 0 bases and J by 4 bases, with 7 bases between.